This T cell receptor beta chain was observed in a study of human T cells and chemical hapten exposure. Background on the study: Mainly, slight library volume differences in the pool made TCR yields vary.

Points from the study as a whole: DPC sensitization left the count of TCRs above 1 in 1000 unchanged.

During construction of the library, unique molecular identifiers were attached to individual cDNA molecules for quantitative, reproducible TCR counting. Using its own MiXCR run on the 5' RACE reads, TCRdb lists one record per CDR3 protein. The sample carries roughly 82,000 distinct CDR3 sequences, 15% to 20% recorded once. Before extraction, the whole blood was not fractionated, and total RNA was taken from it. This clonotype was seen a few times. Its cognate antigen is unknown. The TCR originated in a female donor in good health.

The CDR3 DNA reads TGTGCCAGCAGTTACATGGGGACAGGGGGATTTGGCTACACCTTC. It yields the protein CASSYMGTGGFGYTF. The chain combines TRBV6-5 with TRBJ1-2; TRBD1 agrees at 11 bases. CDR1 is MNHEY and CDR2 is SVGAGI in the germline V gene. The length of the CDR3 is 15 residues. V was clipped by 2 bases and J by 7 bases; unmatched bases: 6.